One sample yielded the 27 T cell receptor beta chains listed below, sequenced in a study of T cells after yellow fever vaccination. Each CDR3 protein is one row after TCRdb ran MiXCR on the 5' RACE reads. Found here are some 240,000 distinct CDR3 sequences, roughly 3% of them singletons; the top ten hold less than 3.5%. This specimen was CD4+ T cells sorted from PBMCs, taken 10 days after the yellow fever booster vaccination. These receptors were collected from a man younger than 35 who received the YFV17D yellow fever vaccine.

This clonotype occurred many times. This sequence joins TRBV6-6 and TRBJ1-1, with D possibly TRBD1 on 6 matching bases. This CDR3 has 17 amino acids. CDR1 and CDR2 from the germline V gene are MNHNY and SVGAGI (reference sequence). Trimming took 4 bases from V and 1 from J, leaving 19 bases between them. In DNA form, the CDR3 reads TGTGCCAGCAGTTCCAACCGGGACACGGGAAGGAACACTGAAGCTTTCTTT. Translating gives CASSSNRDTGRNTEAFF.

This clonotype was counted many times. V gene TRBV9 combines with J gene TRBJ2-1; perhaps TRBD2 as D (6 bases). Germline values: CDR1 SGDLS, CDR2 YYNGEE. CDR3 length equals 13 residues. V was trimmed by 3 bases and J by 10 bases, leaving 14 bases between them. CDR3 in amino acids: CASSASVGGEQFF. DNA of the CDR3: TGTGCCAGCAGCGCCTCGGTTGGAGGGGAGCAGTTCTTC.

This clonotype was recorded a few times. This chain joins TRBV2 and TRBJ2-7; 7 bases map to TRBD2. Germline CDR1 and CDR2: SNHLY and FYNNEI. The CDR3 is 14 residues long. V trimming: 7 bases; J trimming: 3 bases; junction bases outside the gene matches: 9. The CDR3 sequence: CASKVREGRYEQYV. In DNA, the CDR3 is TGTGCCAGCAAAGTTAGGGAGGGGCGCTACGAGCAGTACGTC.

The chain carries TRBV5-6 and TRBJ2-1; TRBD1 agrees at 9 bases. The J segment lost 6 bases and the V segment lost 3 bases, leaving 10 bases of the junction unmatched. The CDR3 contains 16 residues. The germline V gene has CDR1 SGHDT and CDR2 YYEEEE. The CDR3 DNA follows: TGTGCCAGCAGCTCCTTGTACAGGGGGCGCCTCAATGAGCAGTTCTTC. Its translation is CASSSLYRGRLNEQFF.

In its sample, this clonotype was seen many times. The chain is built from TRBV7-9 and TRBJ2-1; D is unclear. The CDR3 loop spans 12 amino acids. Germline assignment: CDR1 SEHNR and CDR2 FQNEAQ (reference sequence). V lost 0 bases, J lost 10 bases, and 7 bases lay in between. In nucleotides, the CDR3 is TGTGCCAGCAGCTTAGCCCTCGGAGAGCAGTTCTTC. Its translation: CASSLALGEQFF.

This clonotype was observed at least ten times. The V and J genes are TRBV7-2 and TRBJ2-3; maybe TRBD2 (6 bases). The V end lost 6 bases, the J end lost 6 bases, and 19 bases lay between the germline ends. Germline assignment: CDR1 SGHTA and CDR2 FQGNSA. The CDR3 contains 15 residues. The CDR3 nucleotides read TGTGCCAGCAGAGATCGACTAGTTTTAAAGGATACGCAGTATTTT. Amino acids: CASRDRLVLKDTQYF. Variable domain in full (rest from reference TRBV7-2 and TRBJ2-3): GAGVSQSPSNKVTEKGKDVELRCDPISGHTALYWYRQSLGQGLEFLIYFQGNSAPDKSGLPSDRFSAERTGGSVSTLTIQRTQQEDSAVYLCASRDRLVLKDTQYFGPGTRLTVL.

The rearrangement links TRBV3-1 to TRBJ2-1; TRBD1 is a possible D gene (5 bases). Germline V gene sequence: CDR1 LGHDT, CDR2 YNNKEL (reference sequence). V lost 0 bases and J 4 bases, leaving 10 bases between the germline ends. CDR3 size: 15 residues. CDR3 sequence: CASSQDRARYNEQFF. DNA for the CDR3: TGTGCCAGCAGCCAAGACAGGGCAAGGTACAATGAGCAGTTCTTC.

This clonotype occurred many times. The chain couples TRBV20-1 to TRBJ1-5; D is possibly TRBD1 (6 bases). CDR1 is DFQATT, CDR2 SNEGSKA, per germline (reference sequence). The ends were cut back, 1 base at V and 5 bases at J, with 9 bases in the middle. The CDR3 is 13 residues long. This CDR3 is CSARAAGDQPQHF. In DNA, the CDR3 is TGCAGTGCTAGAGCCGCAGGGGATCAGCCCCAGCATTTT.

This clonotype was detected only a few times. The chain couples TRBV18 to TRBJ1-1; tentative D call: TRBD1 (5 bases). Trimming stripped 3 bases from V and 3 bases from J, with 8 bases between. Germline V gene lookup returns CDR1 KGHSH and CDR2 LQKENI. CDR3 length: 13 residues. Here the CDR3 reads CASSPMTDTEAFF. CDR3 coding DNA: TGTGCCAGCTCACCCATGACAGACACTGAAGCTTTCTTT.

This clonotype was counted ten times or more. This chain connects TRBV7-8 to TRBJ1-2, with D perhaps matching TRBD1 (6 bases). The CDR3 totals 16 residues. CDR1 SGHVS and CDR2 FQNEAQ come from the germline V gene. Trimming left V 5 bases short and J 6 bases short, with 22 bases between. In DNA form, the CDR3 reads TGTGCCAGCAGCCACAATATATTCAGGGGAAAGAATGGCTACACCTTC. This codes for CASSHNIFRGKNGYTF.

This clonotype was observed at least ten times. The chain links TRBV28 to TRBJ1-2; D ambiguous. Germline V gene data show CDR1 as MDHEN and CDR2 as SYDVKM. The CDR3 is 13 amino acids. Trimming pared 3 bases from V and 5 bases from J, leaving 10 bases between. The CDR3 DNA reads TGTGCCAGCAGTTTTGCACAGTCTTATGGCTACACCTTC. Protein sequence: CASSFAQSYGYTF.

This chain links TRBV5-5 with TRBJ2-7, with D perhaps matching TRBD1 or TRBD2 (6 bases each). Trimming removed 3 bases from V and 12 bases from J, with 13 bases in between. The CDR3 has 11 residues. Germline V lookup: CDR1 SGHKS, CDR2 YYEKEE (reference sequence). The CDR3 loop reads CASSWGAALYF. In nucleotides, the CDR3 is TGTGCCAGCAGCTGGGGGGCGGCATTGTACTTC.

This clonotype appeared a few times. This chain connects TRBV7-2 to TRBJ2-2; D is unclear. The CDR3 sequence is 16 residues long. V gave up 4 bases and J gave up 0 bases, with 12 bases separating them. CDR1 is SGHTA, CDR2 FQGNSA, per germline. For the CDR3, the DNA is TGTGCCAGCAGCTCTCGAGATAGGGCGAACACCGGGGAGCTGTTTTTT. This encodes CASSSRDRANTGELFF. Filled out from reference TRBV7-2 and TRBJ2-2, the complete variable domain reads GAGVSQSPSNKVTEKGKDVELRCDPISGHTALYWYRQSLGQGLEFLIYFQGNSAPDKSGLPSDRFSAERTGGSVSTLTIQRTQQEDSAVYLCASSSRDRANTGELFFGEGSRLTVL.

This sequence joins TRBV18 and TRBJ2-5; a possible D gene is TRBD2 (5 bases). The CDR3 consists of 14 residues. In germline, CDR1 is KGHSH, CDR2 LQKENI. V lost 3 bases to trimming and J lost 0 bases, with 8 bases between them. As DNA, the CDR3 is TGTGCCAGCTCACCCTACGGGGACCAAGAGACCCAGTACTTC. Protein: CASSPYGDQETQYF.

This clonotype has more than one count but fewer than ten. The V call is TRBV7-2, the J call TRBJ1-2; D gene unclear. CDR3 length: 13 amino acids. Trimming stripped 2 bases from V and 10 bases from J, with 14 bases between. Germline CDR1 and CDR2: SGHTA and FQGNSA. The CDR3, as DNA: TGTGCCAGCAGCTTATTGTCCCCCGCCTACTACACCTTC. As protein: CASSLLSPAYYTF.

CDR3 sequence (DNA): TGTGCCAGCAGTGCCAGGACAGGGAGAGGGACTGAAGCTTTCTTT. Amino acids: CASSARTGRGTEAFF. This rearrangement joins TRBV12-3 or TRBV12-4 to TRBJ1-1; 8 bases are a match to TRBD1. V lost 5 bases to trimming and J lost 5 bases; unmatched junction nucleotides: 10. The CDR3 has 15 amino acids.

In this sample, this clonotype turned up a few times. The genes are TRBV4-1 and TRBJ1-5; D gene unclear. V lost 0 bases and J 5 bases, leaving 8 bases between the germline ends. Germline CDR1 MGHRA, CDR2 YSYEKL. This CDR3 comprises 14 residues. CDR3 bases: TGCGCCAGCAGCCAAGAGGAGGTGGATCAGCCCCAGCATTTT. Its translation is CASSQEEVDQPQHF.

This clonotype turned up a few times. This chain uses TRBV25-1 with TRBJ1-3, with 7 positions matching TRBD1. This CDR3 contains 15 residues. With V trimmed by 4 bases and J by 2 bases, 5 bases remained unmatched. Germline V gene lookup returns CDR1 MGHDK and CDR2 SYGVNS. CDR3 DNA sequence: TGTGCCAGCAGTGCCAACAGGGGAGCTGGAAACACCATATATTTT. It codes for CASSANRGAGNTIYF.

The chain joins TRBV20-1 to TRBJ2-7; D remains unclear. V was shortened by 5 bases and J by 11 bases, with 16 bases between the two germline ends. The germline V gene has CDR1 DFQATT and CDR2 SNEGSKA (reference sequence). This CDR3 has 11 amino acids. The CDR3 sequence: CSAWISAMEYF. The CDR3 DNA sequence: TGCAGTGCTTGGATCTCCGCTATGGAGTACTTC.

This clonotype was observed many times. The rearrangement uses TRBV7-3 and TRBJ2-2; D gene ambiguous. CDR3 length equals 15 residues. The germline V gene encodes CDR1 SGHTA and CDR2 FQGTGA. The V and J ends lost 4 bases and 0 bases respectively, with 9 bases between them. CDR3 sequence: CASSSGLSNTGELFF. DNA for the CDR3: TGTGCCAGCAGCTCAGGCCTTTCGAACACCGGGGAGCTGTTTTTT. Complete variable domain (other parts from reference TRBV7-3 and TRBJ2-2): GAGVSQTPSNKVTEKGKYVELRCDPISGHTALYWYRQSLGQGPEFLIYFQGTGAADDSGLPNDRFFAVRPEGSVSTLKIQRTERGDSAVYLCASSSGLSNTGELFFGEGSRLTVL.

The chain employs TRBV28 and TRBJ2-2; tentative D call: TRBD1 (6 bases). The CDR3 loop spans 14 amino acids. The germline gives CDR1 MDHEN, CDR2 SYDVKM. Trimming removed 5 bases from V and 4 bases from J, with 11 bases in between. The CDR3 bases are TGTGCCAGCAGTAGTCCAGGGGCCACCGGGGAGCTGTTTTTT. This codes for CASSSPGATGELFF.

This clonotype was counted ten times or more. The gene calls are TRBV7-9 and TRBJ1-2; D is unresolved. Germline V gene data show CDR1 as SEHNR and CDR2 as FQNEAQ (reference sequence). Trimming took 1 base from V and 3 from J, leaving 15 bases between them. The CDR3 is 16 amino acids. For the CDR3, the DNA is TGTGCCAGCAGCTTAGGGTATGGCAGTTCTGACTATGGCTACACCTTC. This sequence encodes CASSLGYGSSDYGYTF.

This clonotype was picked up a small number of times. The rearrangement joins TRBV15 to TRBJ2-7; maybe TRBD1 (6 bases). The germline V gene encodes CDR1 LNHNV and CDR2 YYDKDF (reference sequence). The CDR3 totals 13 residues. With 5 bases removed from V and 1 base from J, the gap between germline ends came to 9 bases. CDR3 DNA sequence: TGTGCCACCAGCCCGGGACATTCCTACGAGCAGTACGTC. It codes for CATSPGHSYEQYV.

This clonotype was counted a few times. The rearrangement uses TRBV20-1 and TRBJ1-6; weak D call: TRBD1 (6 bases). In germline, CDR1 is DFQATT, CDR2 SNEGSKA (reference sequence). CDR3 length equals 15 residues. V was cut by 1 base and J by 6 bases, with 13 bases left in between. CDR3 nucleotides: TGCAGTGCTAGAGGGAACCCCAGGGGTAATTCACCCCTCCACTTT. Amino acids: CSARGNPRGNSPLHF.

The V and J genes are TRBV5-1 and TRBJ1-6; D is undetermined. The V gene lost 2 bases and the J gene lost 5 bases, with 14 bases spanning the gap. Germline V lookup: CDR1 SGHRS, CDR2 YFSETQ. CDR3 length equals 16 residues. Here the CDR3 DNA reads TGCGCCAGCAGCTTTTATTGGGCGGATGATAATTCACCCCTCCACTTT. Its protein is CASSFYWADDNSPLHF.

The CDR3 DNA sequence: TGTGCCAGCAGCCACAGTTATACCGAGTTCTTC. Translated: CASSHSYTEFF. The chain is built from TRBV5-4 and TRBJ2-1; D is ambiguous. Germline CDR1 and CDR2: SGHNT and YYREEE (reference sequence). The CDR3 has 11 amino acids. V was cut by 4 bases and J by 14 bases, with 13 bases left in between.

This clonotype was detected many times. The chain carries TRBV6-5 and TRBJ1-4, with unresolved D. Germline CDR1 reads MNHEY; CDR2 reads SVGAGI. Trimming pared 6 bases from V and 5 bases from J, leaving 10 bases between. This CDR3 has 13 amino acids. The DNA of the CDR3 is TGTGCCAGCAGCCGCACAGTAAATGAAAAACTGTTTTTT. This sequence encodes CASSRTVNEKLFF.